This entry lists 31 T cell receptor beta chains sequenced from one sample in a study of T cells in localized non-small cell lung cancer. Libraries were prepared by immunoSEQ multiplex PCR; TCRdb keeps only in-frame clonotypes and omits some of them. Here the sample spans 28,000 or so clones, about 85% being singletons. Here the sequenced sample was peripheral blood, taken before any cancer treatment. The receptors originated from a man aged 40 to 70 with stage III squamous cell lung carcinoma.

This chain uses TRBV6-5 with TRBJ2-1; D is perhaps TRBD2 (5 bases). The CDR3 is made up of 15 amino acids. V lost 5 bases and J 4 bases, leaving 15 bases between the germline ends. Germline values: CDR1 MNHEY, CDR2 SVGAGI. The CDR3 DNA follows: TGTGCCAGCAGTCACCAGTCGCTAGCTTACAATGAGCAGTTCTTC. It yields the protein CASSHQSLAYNEQFF.

The CDR3 nucleotides read TGTGCCAGCAGCTTGAACAACTATGGCTACACCTTC. This sequence encodes CASSLNNYGYTF. The chain combines TRBV6-5 with TRBJ1-2; no clear D gene. From germline, CDR1 is MNHEY and CDR2 SVGAGI. The CDR3 is 12 amino acids. Trimming stripped 6 bases from V and 2 bases from J, with 7 bases between.

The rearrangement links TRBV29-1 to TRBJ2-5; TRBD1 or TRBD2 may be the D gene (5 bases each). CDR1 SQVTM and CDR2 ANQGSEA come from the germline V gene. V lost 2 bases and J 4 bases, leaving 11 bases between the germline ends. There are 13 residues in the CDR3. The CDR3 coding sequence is TGCAGCGTTGAACCCCCGGGGCGAGAGACCCAGTACTTC. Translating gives CSVEPPGRETQYF.

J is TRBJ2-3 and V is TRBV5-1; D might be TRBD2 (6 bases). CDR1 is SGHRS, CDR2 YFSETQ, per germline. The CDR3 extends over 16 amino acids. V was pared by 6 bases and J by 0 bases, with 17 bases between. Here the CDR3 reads CASNIVGGASTDTQYF. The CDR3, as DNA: TGCGCCAGCAACATCGTTGGAGGGGCTAGCACAGATACGCAGTATTTT.

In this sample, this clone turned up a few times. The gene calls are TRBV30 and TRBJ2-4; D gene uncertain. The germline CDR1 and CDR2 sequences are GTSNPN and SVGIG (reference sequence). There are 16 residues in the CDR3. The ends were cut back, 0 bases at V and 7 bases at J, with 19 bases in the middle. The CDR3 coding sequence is TGTGCCTGGAGTGTAATGTCTTCCTTAGCCCACAACATTCAGTACTTC. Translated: CAWSVMSSLAHNIQYF.

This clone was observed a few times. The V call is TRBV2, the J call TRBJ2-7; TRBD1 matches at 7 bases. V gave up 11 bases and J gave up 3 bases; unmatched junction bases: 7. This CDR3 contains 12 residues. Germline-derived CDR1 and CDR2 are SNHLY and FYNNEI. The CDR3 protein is CAGRTGGYEQYF. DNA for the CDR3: TGTGCCGGCCGGACAGGTGGCTACGAGCAGTACTTC.

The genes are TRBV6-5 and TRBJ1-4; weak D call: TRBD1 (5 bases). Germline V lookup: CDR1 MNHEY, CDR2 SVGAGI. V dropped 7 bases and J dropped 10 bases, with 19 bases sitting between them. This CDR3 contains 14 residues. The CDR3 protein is CASKRTGGRGKLFF. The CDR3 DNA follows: TGTGCCAGCAAGAGGACGGGGGGTCGGGGAAAACTGTTTTTT.

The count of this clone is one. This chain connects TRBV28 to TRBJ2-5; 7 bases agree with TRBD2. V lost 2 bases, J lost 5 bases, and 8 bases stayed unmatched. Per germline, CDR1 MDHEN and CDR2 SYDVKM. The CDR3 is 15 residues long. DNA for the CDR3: TGTGCCAGCAGTTTAACACTAGAAGCGGGGGAGACCCAGTACTTC. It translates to CASSLTLEAGETQYF.

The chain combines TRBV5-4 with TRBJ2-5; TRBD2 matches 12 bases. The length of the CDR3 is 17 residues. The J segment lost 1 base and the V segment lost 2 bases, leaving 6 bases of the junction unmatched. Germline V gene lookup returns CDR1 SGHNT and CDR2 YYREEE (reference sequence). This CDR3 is CASSFKLAGGSQETQYF. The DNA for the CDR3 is TGTGCCAGCAGCTTTAAACTAGCGGGGGGCAGCCAAGAGACCCAGTACTTC. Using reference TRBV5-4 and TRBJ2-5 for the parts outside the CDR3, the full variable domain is ETGVTQSPTHLIKTRGQQVTLRCSSQSGHNTVSWYQQALGQGPQFIFQYYREEENGRGNFPPRFSGLQFPNYSSELNVNALELDDSALYLCASSFKLAGGSQETQYFGPGTRLLVL.

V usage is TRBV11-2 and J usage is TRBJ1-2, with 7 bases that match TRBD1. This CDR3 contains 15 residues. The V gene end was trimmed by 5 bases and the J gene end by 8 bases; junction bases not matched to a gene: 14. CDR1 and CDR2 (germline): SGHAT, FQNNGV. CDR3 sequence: CASSPSGTVGRGYTF. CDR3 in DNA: TGTGCCAGCAGCCCCTCCGGGACAGTTGGACGGGGCTACACCTTC.

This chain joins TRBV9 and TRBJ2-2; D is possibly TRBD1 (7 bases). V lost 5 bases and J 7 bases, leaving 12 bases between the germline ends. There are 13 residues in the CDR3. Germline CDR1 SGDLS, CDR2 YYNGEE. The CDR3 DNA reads TGTGCCAGCAGGGCGGGGACAGACGGGGAGCTGTTTTTT. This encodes CASRAGTDGELFF.

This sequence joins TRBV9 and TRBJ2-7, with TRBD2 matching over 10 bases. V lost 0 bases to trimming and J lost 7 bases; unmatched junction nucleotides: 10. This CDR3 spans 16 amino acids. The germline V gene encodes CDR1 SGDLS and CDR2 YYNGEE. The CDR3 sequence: CASSVGVAGGLGEQYF. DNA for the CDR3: TGTGCCAGCAGCGTAGGGGTAGCGGGAGGCCTCGGGGAGCAGTACTTC. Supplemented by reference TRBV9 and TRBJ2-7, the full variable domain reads DSGVTQTPKHLITATGQRVTLRCSPRSGDLSVYWYQQSLDQGLQFLIQYYNGEERAKGNILERFSAQQFPDLHSELNLSSLELGDSALYFCASSVGVAGGLGEQYFGPGTRLTVT.

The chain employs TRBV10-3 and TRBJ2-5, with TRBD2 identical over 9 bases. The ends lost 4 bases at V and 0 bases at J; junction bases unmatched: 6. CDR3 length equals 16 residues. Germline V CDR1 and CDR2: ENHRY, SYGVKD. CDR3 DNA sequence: TGTGCCATCAGTGGGGGGCTAGCGGGGTACCAAGAGACCCAGTACTTC. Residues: CAISGGLAGYQETQYF.

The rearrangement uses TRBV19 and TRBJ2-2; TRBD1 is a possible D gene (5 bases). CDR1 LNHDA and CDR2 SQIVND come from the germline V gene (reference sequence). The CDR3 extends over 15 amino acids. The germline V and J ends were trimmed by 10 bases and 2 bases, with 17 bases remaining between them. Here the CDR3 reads CATTNRQSNTGELFF. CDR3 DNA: TGTGCCACAACGAACCGACAGAGCAACACCGGGGAGCTGTTTTTT.

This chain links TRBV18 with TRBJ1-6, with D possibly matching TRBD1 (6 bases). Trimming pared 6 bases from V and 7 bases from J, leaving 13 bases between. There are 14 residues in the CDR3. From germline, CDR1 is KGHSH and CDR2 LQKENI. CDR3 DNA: TGTGCCAGCTCGGGTCAGGGGTTAAATTCACCCCTCCACTTT. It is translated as CASSGQGLNSPLHF.

The CDR3, as DNA: TGTGCCTGGAGTGATCTAGCGGGGATTGGCGATGAGCAGTTCTTC. It translates to CAWSDLAGIGDEQFF. The chain joins TRBV30 to TRBJ2-1; 9 bases match TRBD2. The germline gives CDR1 GTSNPN, CDR2 SVGIG (reference sequence). The CDR3 covers 15 residues. Germline trimming cut 1 base from V and 8 bases from J; bases unmatched to any gene: 9.

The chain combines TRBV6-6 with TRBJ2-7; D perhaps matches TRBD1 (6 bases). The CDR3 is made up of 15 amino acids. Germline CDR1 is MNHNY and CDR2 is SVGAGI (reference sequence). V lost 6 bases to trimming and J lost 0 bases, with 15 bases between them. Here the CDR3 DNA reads TGTGCCAGCAGGGGCGGACAGAGAAGCTCCTACGAGCAGTACGTC. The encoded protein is CASRGGQRSSYEQYV.

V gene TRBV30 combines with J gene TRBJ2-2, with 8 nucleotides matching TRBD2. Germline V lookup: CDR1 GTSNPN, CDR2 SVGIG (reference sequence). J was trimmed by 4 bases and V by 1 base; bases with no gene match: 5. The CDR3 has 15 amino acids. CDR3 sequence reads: CAWSEIAGITGELFF. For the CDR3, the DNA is TGTGCCTGGAGTGAAATAGCGGGAATCACCGGGGAGCTGTTTTTT.

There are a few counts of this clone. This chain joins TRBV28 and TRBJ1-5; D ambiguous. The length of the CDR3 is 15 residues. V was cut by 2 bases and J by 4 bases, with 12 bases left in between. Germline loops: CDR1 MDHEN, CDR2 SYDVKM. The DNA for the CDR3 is TGTGCCAGCAGTTTACCCGGGTCGGGGAATCAGCCCCAGCATTTT. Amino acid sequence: CASSLPGSGNQPQHF. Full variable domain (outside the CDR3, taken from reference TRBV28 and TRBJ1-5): DVKVTQSSRYLVKRTGEKVFLECVQDMDHENMFWYRQDPGLGLRLIYFSYDVKMKEKGDIPEGYSVSREKKERFSLILESASTNQTSMYLCASSLPGSGNQPQHFGDGTRLSIL.

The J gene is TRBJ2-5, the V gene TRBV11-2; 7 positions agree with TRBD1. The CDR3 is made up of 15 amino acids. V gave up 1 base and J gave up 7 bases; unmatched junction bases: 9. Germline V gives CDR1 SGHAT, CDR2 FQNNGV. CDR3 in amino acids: CASSLGSTTGLTQYF. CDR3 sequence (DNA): TGTGCCAGCAGCTTAGGGTCCACGACAGGGTTGACCCAGTACTTC.

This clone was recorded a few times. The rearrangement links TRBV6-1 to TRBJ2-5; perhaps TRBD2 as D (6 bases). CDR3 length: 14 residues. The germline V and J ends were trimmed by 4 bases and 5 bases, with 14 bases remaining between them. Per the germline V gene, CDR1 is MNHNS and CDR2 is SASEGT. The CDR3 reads CASSGGGGLETQYF. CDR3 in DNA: TGTGCCAGCAGTGGGGGTGGAGGGCTGGAGACCCAGTACTTC.

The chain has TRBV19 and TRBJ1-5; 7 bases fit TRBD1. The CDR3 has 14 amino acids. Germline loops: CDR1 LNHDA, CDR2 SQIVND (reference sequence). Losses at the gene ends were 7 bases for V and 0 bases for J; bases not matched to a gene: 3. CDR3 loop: CASIRTGSNQPQHF. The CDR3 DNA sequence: TGTGCCAGTATCAGGACAGGTAGCAATCAGCCCCAGCATTTT.

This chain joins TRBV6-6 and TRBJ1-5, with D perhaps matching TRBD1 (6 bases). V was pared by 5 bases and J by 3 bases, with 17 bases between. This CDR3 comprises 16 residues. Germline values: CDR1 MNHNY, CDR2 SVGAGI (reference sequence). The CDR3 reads CASSPSSGASNQPQHF. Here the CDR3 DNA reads TGTGCCAGCAGTCCCTCCTCAGGGGCCTCCAATCAGCCCCAGCATTTT.

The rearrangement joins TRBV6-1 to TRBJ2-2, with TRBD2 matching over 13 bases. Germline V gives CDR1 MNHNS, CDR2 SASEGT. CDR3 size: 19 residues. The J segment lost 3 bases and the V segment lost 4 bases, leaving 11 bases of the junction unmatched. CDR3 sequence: CASSAGGLAGTAHTGELFF. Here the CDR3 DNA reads TGTGCCAGCAGTGCCGGGGGACTAGCGGGAACTGCTCACACCGGGGAGCTGTTTTTT.

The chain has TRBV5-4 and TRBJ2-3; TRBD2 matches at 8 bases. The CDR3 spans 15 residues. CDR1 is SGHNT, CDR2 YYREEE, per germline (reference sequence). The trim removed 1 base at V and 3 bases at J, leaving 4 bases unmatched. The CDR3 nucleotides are TGTGCCAGCAGCTTGATCGGGAGGGAGACAGATACGCAGTATTTT. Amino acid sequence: CASSLIGRETDTQYF.

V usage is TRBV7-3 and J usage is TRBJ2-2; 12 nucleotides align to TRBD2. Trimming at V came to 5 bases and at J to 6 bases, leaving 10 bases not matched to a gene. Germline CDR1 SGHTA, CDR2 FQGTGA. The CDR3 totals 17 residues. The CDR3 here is CASSPLAGGPTPGELFF. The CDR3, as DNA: TGTGCCAGCAGCCCTCTAGCGGGAGGGCCAACCCCCGGGGAGCTGTTTTTT.

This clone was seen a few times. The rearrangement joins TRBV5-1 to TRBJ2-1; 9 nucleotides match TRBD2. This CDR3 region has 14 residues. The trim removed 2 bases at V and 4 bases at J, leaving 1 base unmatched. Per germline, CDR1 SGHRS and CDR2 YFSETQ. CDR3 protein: CASSFSGSYNEQFF. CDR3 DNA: TGCGCCAGCAGCTTTAGCGGGAGTTACAATGAGCAGTTCTTC. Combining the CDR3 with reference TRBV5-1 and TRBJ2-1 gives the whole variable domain KAGVTQTPRYLIKTRGQQVTLSCSPISGHRSVSWYQQTPGQGLQFLFEYFSETQRNKGNFPGRFSGRQFSNSRSEMNVSTLELGDSALYLCASSFSGSYNEQFFGPGTRLTVL.

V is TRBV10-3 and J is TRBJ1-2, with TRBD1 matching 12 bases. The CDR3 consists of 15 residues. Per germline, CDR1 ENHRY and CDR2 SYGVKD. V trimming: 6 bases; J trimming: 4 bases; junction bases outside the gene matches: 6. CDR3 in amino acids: CAIRGQGAQGYGYTF. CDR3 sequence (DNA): TGTGCCATCAGGGGACAGGGGGCGCAGGGCTATGGCTACACCTTC.

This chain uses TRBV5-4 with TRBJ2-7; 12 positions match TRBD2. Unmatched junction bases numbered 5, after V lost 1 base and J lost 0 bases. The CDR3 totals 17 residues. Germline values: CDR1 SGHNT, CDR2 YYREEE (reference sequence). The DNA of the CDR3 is TGTGCCAGCAGCTTGAAGCGACTAGCGGGGGTCTCCTACGAGCAGTACTTC. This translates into CASSLKRLAGVSYEQYF.

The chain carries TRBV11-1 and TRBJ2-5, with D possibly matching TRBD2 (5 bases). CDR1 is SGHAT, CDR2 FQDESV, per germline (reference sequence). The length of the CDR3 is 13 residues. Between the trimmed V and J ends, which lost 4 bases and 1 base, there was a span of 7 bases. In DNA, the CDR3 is TGTGCCAGCAGCTCGGGGATCCAAGAGACCCAGTACTTC. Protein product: CASSSGIQETQYF.

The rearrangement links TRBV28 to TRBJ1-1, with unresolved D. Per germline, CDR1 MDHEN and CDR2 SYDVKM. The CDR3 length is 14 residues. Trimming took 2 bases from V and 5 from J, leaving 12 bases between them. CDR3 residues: CASSLRLASTEAFF. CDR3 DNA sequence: TGTGCCAGCAGTTTAAGACTGGCGTCGACTGAAGCTTTCTTT.